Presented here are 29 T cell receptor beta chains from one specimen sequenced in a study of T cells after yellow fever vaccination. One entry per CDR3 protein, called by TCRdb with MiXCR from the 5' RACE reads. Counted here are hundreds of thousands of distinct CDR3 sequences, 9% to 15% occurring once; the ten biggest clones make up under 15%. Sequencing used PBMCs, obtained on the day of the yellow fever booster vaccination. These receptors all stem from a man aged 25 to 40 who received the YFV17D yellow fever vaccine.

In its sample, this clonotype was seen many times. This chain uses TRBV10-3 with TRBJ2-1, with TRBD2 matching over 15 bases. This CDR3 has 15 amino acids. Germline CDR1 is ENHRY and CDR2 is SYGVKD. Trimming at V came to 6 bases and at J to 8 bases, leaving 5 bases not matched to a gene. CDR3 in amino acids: CAIRGLAGGPDEQFF. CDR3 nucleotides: TGTGCCATCAGAGGACTAGCGGGAGGGCCTGATGAGCAGTTCTTC.

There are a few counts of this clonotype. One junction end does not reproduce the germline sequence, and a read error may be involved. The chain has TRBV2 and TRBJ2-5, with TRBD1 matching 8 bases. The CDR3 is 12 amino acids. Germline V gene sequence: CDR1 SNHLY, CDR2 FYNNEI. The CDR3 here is CASRQQGGPLKF. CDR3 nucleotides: TGTGCCAGCAGGCAACAGGGGGGCCCCCTAAAGTTC.

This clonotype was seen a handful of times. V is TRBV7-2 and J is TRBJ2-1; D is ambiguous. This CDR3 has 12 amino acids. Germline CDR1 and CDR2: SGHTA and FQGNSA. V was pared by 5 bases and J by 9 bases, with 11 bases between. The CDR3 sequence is CASSHPLGEQFF. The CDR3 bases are TGTGCCAGCAGCCACCCCTTGGGTGAGCAGTTCTTC.

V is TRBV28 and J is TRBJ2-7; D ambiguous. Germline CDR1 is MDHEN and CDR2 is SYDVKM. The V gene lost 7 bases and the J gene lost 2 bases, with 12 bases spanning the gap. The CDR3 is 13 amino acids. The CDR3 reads CASTESKPYEQYF. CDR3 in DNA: TGTGCCAGCACCGAATCGAAACCCTACGAGCAGTACTTC. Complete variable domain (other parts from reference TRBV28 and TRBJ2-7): DVKVTQSSRYLVKRTGEKVFLECVQDMDHENMFWYRQDPGLGLRLIYFSYDVKMKEKGDIPEGYSVSREKKERFSLILESASTNQTSMYLCASTESKPYEQYFGPGTRLTVT.

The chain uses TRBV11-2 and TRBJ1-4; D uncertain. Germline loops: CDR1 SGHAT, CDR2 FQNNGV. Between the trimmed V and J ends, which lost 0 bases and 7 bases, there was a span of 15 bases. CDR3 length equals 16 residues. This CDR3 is CASSLDLNTGSEKLFF. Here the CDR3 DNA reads TGTGCCAGCAGCTTAGATTTGAACACCGGCAGTGAAAAACTGTTTTTT.

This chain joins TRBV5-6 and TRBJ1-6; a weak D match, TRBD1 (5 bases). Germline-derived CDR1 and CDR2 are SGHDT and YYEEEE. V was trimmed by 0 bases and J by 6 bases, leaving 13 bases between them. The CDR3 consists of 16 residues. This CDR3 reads CASSLASGDGNSPLHF. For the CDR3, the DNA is TGTGCCAGCAGCTTGGCGTCCGGGGACGGTAATTCACCCCTCCACTTT.

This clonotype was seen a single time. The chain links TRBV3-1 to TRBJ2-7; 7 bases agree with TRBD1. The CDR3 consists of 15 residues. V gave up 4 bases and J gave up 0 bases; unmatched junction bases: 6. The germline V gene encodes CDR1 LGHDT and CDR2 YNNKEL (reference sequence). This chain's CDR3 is CASSRRDSFSYEQYF. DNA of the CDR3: TGTGCCAGCAGCCGACGGGACAGCTTCTCCTACGAGCAGTACTTC.

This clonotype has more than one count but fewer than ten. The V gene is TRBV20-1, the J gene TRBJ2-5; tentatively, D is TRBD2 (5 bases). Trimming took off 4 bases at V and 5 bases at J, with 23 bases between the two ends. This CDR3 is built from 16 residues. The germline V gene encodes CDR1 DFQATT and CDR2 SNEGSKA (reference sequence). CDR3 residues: CSANFGRGKATETQYF. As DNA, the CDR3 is TGCAGTGCTAATTTTGGAAGAGGGAAGGCAACGGAGACCCAGTACTTC.

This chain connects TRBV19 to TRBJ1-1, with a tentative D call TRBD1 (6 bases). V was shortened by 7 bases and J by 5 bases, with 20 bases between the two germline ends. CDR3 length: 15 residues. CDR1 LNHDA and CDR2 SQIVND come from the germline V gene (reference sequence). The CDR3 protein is CASTHNGEGVTEAFF. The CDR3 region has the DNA TGTGCCAGTACCCACAACGGGGAGGGGGTAACTGAAGCTTTCTTT.

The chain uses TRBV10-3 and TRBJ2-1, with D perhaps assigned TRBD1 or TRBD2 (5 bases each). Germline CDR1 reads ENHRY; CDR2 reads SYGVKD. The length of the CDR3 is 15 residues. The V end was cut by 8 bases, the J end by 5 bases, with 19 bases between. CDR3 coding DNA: TGTGCCATCCGGGCCCGGGACCCAGCGGACAATGAGCAGTTCTTC. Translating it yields CAIRARDPADNEQFF.

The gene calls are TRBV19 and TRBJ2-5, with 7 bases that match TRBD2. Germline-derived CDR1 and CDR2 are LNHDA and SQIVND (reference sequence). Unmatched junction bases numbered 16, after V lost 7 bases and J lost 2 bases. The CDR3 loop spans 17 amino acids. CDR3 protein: CASTGRGHGVRQETQYF. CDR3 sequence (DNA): TGTGCCAGTACAGGGAGGGGCCATGGGGTTCGACAAGAGACCCAGTACTTC.

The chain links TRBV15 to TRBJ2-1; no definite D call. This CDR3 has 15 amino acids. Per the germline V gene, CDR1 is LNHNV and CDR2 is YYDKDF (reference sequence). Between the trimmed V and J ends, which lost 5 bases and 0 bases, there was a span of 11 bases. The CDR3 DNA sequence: TGTGCCACCAGCCCTAACTCGGGCTCCTACAATGAGCAGTTCTTC. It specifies CATSPNSGSYNEQFF.

The CDR3 spells CSVERSGNYNEQFF. The CDR3 DNA reads as TGCAGCGTTGAACGTAGCGGGAACTACAATGAGCAGTTCTTC. The chain carries TRBV29-1 and TRBJ2-1; 8 bases are a match to TRBD2. The CDR3 spans 14 residues. CDR1 and CDR2 (germline): SQVTM, ANQGSEA. With V trimmed by 2 bases and J by 3 bases, 3 bases remained unmatched.

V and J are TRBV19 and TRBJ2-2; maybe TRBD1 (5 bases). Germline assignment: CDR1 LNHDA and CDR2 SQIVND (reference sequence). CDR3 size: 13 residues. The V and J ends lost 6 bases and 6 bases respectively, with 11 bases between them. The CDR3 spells CASSQGNPGELFF. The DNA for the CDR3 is TGTGCCAGTAGCCAGGGAAATCCCGGGGAGCTGTTTTTT.

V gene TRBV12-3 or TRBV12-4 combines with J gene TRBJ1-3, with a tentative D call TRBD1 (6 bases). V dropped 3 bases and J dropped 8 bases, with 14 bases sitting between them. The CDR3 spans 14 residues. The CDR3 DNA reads TGTGCCAGCAGTTTCCGGGGACAAGGGGACACCATATATTTT. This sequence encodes CASSFRGQGDTIYF.

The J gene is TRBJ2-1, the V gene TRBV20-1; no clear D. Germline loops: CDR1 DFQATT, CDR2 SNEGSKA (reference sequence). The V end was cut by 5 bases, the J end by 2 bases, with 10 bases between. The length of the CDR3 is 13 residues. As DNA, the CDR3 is TGCAGTGCTCTCCGGTGGCCCTACAATGAGCAGTTCTTC. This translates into CSALRWPYNEQFF.

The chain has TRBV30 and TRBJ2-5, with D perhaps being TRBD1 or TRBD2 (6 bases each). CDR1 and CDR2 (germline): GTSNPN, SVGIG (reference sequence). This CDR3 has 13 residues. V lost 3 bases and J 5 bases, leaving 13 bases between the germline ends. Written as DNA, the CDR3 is TGTGCCTGGAGACTAACAGGGAGGGAGACCCAGTACTTC. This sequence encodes CAWRLTGRETQYF.

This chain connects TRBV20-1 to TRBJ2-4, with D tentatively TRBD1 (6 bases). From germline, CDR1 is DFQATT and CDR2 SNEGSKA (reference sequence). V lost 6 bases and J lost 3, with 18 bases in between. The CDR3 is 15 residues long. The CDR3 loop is CSAPTPQGIKNIQYF. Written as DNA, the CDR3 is TGCAGTGCCCCTACCCCGCAGGGGATCAAAAACATTCAGTACTTC.

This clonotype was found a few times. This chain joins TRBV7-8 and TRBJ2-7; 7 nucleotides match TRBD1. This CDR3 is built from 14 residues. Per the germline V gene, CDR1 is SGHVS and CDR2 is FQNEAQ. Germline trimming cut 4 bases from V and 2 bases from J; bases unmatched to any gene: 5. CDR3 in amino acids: CASSSGQRTYEQYF. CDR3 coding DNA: TGTGCCAGCAGCTCGGGACAGAGAACCTACGAGCAGTACTTC. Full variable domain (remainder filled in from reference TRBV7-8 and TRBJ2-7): GAGVSQSPRYKVAKRGQDVALRCDPISGHVSLFWYQQALGQGPEFLTYFQNEAQLDKSGLPSDRFFAERPEGSVSTLKIQRTQQEDSAVYLCASSSGQRTYEQYFGPGTRLTVT.

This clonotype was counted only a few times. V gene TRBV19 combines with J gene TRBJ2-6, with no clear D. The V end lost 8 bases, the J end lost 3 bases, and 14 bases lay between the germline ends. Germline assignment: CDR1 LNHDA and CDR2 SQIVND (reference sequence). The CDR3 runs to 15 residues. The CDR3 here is CASVSPTHGANVLTF. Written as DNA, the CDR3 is TGTGCCAGTGTATCCCCAACTCATGGGGCCAACGTCCTGACTTTC.

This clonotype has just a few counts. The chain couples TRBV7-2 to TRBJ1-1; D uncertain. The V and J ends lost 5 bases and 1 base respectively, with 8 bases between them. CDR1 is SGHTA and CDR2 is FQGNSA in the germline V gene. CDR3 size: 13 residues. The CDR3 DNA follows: TGTGCCAGCAGCGCCACATGGAACACTGAAGCTTTCTTT. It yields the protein CASSATWNTEAFF.

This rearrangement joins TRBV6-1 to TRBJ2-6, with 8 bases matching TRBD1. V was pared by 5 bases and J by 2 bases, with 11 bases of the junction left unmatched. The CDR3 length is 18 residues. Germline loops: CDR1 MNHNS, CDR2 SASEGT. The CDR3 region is CASSPGTGLKTGANVLTF. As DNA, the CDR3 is TGTGCCAGCAGTCCCGGGACAGGACTTAAAACTGGGGCCAACGTCCTGACTTTC.

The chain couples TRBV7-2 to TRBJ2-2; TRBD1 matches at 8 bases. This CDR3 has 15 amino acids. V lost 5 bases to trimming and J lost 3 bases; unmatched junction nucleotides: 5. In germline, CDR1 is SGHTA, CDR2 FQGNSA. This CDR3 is CASSPGTGHTGELFF. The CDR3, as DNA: TGTGCCAGCAGCCCTGGGACAGGTCACACCGGGGAGCTGTTTTTT. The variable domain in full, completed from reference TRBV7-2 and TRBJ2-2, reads GAGVSQSPSNKVTEKGKDVELRCDPISGHTALYWYRQSLGQGLEFLIYFQGNSAPDKSGLPSDRFSAERTGGSVSTLTIQRTQQEDSAVYLCASSPGTGHTGELFFGEGSRLTVL.

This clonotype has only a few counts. The CDR3: CASSPGWGPSSYNEQFF. The CDR3 DNA reads TGTGCCAGCAGCCCAGGTTGGGGGCCCAGCTCCTACAATGAGCAGTTCTTC. The chain joins TRBV3-1 to TRBJ2-1; tentatively, D is TRBD1 (6 bases). V was cut by 4 bases and J by 0 bases, with 16 bases left in between. The CDR3 sequence is 17 residues long. Germline V gene sequence: CDR1 LGHDT, CDR2 YNNKEL (reference sequence).

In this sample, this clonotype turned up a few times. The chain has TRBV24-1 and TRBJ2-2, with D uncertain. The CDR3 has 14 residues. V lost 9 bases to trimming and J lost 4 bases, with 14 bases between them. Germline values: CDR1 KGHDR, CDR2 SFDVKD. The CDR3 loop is CATQGPTSTGELFF. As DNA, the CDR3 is TGTGCCACCCAAGGGCCCACGAGCACCGGGGAGCTGTTTTTT.

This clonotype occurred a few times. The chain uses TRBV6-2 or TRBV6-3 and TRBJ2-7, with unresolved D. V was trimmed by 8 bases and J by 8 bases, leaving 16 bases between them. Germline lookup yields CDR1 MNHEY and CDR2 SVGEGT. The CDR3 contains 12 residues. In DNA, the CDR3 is TGTGCCAGCCAATCTGACGCCGCCAAGCAGTACTTC. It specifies CASQSDAAKQYF.

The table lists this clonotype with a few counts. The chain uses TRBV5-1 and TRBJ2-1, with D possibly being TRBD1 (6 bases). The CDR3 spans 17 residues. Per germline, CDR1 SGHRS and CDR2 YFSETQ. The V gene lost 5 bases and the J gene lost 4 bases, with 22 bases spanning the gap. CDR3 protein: CASRPDFRGYYYNEQFF. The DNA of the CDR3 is TGCGCCAGCAGACCAGATTTCAGGGGATACTATTACAATGAGCAGTTCTTC.

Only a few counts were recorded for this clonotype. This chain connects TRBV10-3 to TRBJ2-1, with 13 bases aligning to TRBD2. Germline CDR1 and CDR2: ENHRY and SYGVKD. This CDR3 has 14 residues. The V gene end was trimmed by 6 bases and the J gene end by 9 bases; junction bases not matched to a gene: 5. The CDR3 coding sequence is TGTGCCATCAGAGGACTAGCGGGAGAGGGTGAGCAGTTCTTC. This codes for CAIRGLAGEGEQFF.

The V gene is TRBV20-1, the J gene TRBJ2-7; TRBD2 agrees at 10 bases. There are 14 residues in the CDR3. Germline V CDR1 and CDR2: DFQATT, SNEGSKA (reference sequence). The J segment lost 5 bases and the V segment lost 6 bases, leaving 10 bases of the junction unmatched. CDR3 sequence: CSAPASGSGNEQYF. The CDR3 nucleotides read TGCAGTGCCCCGGCTAGCGGGAGTGGGAACGAGCAGTACTTC.